These T cell receptor beta chains were read from a single sample in a study of brain T cells in children with intractable seizures. Repertoires were generated with immunoSEQ multiplex PCR, while TCRdb's copy carries only in-frame clones and drops some. The sample carries tens of thousands of clones, roughly 91% recorded once. Here the sequenced sample was peripheral blood, taken at surgery. These receptor sequences come from a boy under three years old with tuberous sclerosis and intractable seizures. Both conserved end residues are part of each CDR3. Each record gives: J gene, V gene, D gene, clone size, CDR3 DNA, CDR3 protein. The D gene is left open where the match is weak. Clone size appears in some rows only: once, few, many, or a class for an expanded clone.

J gene: TRBJ2-5; V gene: TRBV2; D gene: NA; clone size: once; CDR3 DNA: TGTGCCAGCAGCGGGGGCACGGGAGAGACCCAGTACTTC; CDR3 protein: CASSGGTGETQYF
J gene: TRBJ1-5; V gene: TRBV6-5; D gene: NA; clone size: NA; CDR3 DNA: TGTGCCAGCAGGCTCCGGGACGGCAATCAGCCCCAGCATTTT; CDR3 protein: CASRLRDGNQPQHF
J gene: TRBJ2-5; V gene: TRBV9; D gene: TRBD2; clone size: NA; CDR3 DNA: TGTGCCAGCAGCGTAGGTAGCGGGACCCAGACCCAGTACTTC; CDR3 protein: CASSVGSGTQTQYF
J gene: TRBJ2-7; V gene: TRBV5-1; D gene: TRBD2; clone size: NA; CDR3 DNA: TGCGCCAGCAGCTTCGGGACTAGTTCAGAAGAGCAGTACTTC; CDR3 protein: CASSFGTSSEEQYF
J gene: TRBJ2-3; V gene: TRBV7-8; D gene: NA; clone size: NA; CDR3 DNA: TGTGCCAGCAGCTTAGCGGGCGGGACCCTCACAGATACGCAGTATTTT; CDR3 protein: CASSLAGGTLTDTQYF
J gene: TRBJ1-6; V gene: TRBV6-5; D gene: NA; clone size: NA; CDR3 DNA: TGTGCCAGCAGTTGTCGGATCGTGTCCTATAATTCACCCCTCCACTTT; CDR3 protein: CASSCRIVSYNSPLHF
J gene: TRBJ2-1; V gene: TRBV7-8; D gene: TRBD2; clone size: once; CDR3 DNA: TGTGCCAGCAGCTTAAGACTAGCGGGAATTGAAGAGCAGTTCTTC; CDR3 protein: CASSLRLAGIEEQFF
J gene: TRBJ2-5; V gene: TRBV19; D gene: TRBD2; clone size: NA; CDR3 DNA: TGTGCCAGTAGTATAGAGGGACTAGCGGGGGTGGAGACCCAGTACTTC; CDR3 protein: CASSIEGLAGVETQYF
J gene: TRBJ2-2; V gene: TRBV27; D gene: NA; clone size: once; CDR3 DNA: TGTGCCAGCAGTTTATGGGCAGGATCGAACACCGGGGAGCTGTTTTTT; CDR3 protein: CASSLWAGSNTGELFF
J gene: TRBJ2-1; V gene: TRBV5-1; D gene: TRBD1; clone size: NA; CDR3 DNA: TGCGCCAGCAGCGCTCCACAGGGGCTAGCCTACAATGAGCAGTTCTTC; CDR3 protein: CASSAPQGLAYNEQFF
J gene: TRBJ2-2; V gene: TRBV30; D gene: NA; clone size: NA; CDR3 DNA: TGTGCCTGGACCACTAGCCGCCCGAACACCGGGGAGCTGTTTTTT; CDR3 protein: CAWTTSRPNTGELFF
J gene: TRBJ1-2; V gene: TRBV7-2; D gene: NA; clone size: NA; CDR3 DNA: TGTGCCAGCAGCTCCGACTGGCATGGCTACACCTTC; CDR3 protein: CASSSDWHGYTF
J gene: TRBJ2-1; V gene: TRBV12-5; D gene: NA; clone size: NA; CDR3 DNA: TGTGCTAGTGGTTTGGTACGGTGGTTCCCTAATAATGAGCAGTTCTTC; CDR3 protein: CASGLVRWFPNNEQFF
J gene: TRBJ1-2; V gene: TRBV19; D gene: NA; clone size: NA; CDR3 DNA: TGTGCCAGTAGTATCTACAGGGCAGACTATGGCTACACCTTC; CDR3 protein: CASSIYRADYGYTF
J gene: TRBJ2-2; V gene: TRBV27; D gene: NA; clone size: NA; CDR3 DNA: TGTGCCAGCAGTTTTTCGCAGCCGAACACCGGGGAGCTGTTTTTT; CDR3 protein: CASSFSQPNTGELFF
J gene: TRBJ2-7; V gene: TRBV27; D gene: NA; clone size: once; CDR3 DNA: TGTGCCAGCTGCCCATTAATATCCCTAAGTACATCTTCTGGCGAGCAGTACTTC; CDR3 protein: CASCPLISLSTSSGEQYF
J gene: TRBJ2-1; V gene: TRBV30; D gene: NA; clone size: NA; CDR3 DNA: TGTGCCTGGAGTGTAGGTTCAGTGTATGAGCAGTTCTTC; CDR3 protein: CAWSVGSVYEQFF